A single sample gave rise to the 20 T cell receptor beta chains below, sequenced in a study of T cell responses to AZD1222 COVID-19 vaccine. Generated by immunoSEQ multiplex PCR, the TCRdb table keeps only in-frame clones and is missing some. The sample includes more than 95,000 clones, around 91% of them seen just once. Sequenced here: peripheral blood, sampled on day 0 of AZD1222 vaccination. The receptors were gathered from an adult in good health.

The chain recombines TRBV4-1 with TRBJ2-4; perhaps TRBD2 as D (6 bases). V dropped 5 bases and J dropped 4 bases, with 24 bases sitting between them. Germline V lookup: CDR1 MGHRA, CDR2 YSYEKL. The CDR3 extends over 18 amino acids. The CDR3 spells CASSTVFAGGFGKNIQYF. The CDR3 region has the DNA TGCGCCAGCAGCACGGTTTTCGCTGGGGGGTTTGGGAAAAACATTCAGTACTTC.

This chain's CDR3 is CASSPFGGAPQETQYF. The CDR3 bases are TGTGCCAGCAGCCCGTTTGGGGGGGCTCCCCAAGAGACCCAGTACTTC. This chain joins TRBV14 and TRBJ2-5, with D possibly TRBD2 on 7 matching bases. V dropped 4 bases and J dropped 1 base, with 16 bases sitting between them. CDR1 is SGHDN and CDR2 is FVKESK in the germline V gene. The CDR3 is made up of 16 amino acids.

The CDR3 here is CASSTPTTEQYF. The DNA for the CDR3 is TGTGCCAGCAGTACTCCCACTACGGAGCAGTACTTC. This chain links TRBV6-5 with TRBJ2-7, with D unclear. Germline CDR1 is MNHEY and CDR2 is SVGAGI. V lost 5 bases, J lost 7 bases, and 12 bases lay in between. There are 12 residues in the CDR3.

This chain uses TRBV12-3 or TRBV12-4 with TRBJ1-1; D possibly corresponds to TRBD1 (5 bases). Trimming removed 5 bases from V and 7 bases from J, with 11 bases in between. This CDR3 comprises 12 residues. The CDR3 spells CASSLQVHEAFF. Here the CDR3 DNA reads TGTGCCAGCAGTCTACAGGTCCATGAAGCTTTCTTT.

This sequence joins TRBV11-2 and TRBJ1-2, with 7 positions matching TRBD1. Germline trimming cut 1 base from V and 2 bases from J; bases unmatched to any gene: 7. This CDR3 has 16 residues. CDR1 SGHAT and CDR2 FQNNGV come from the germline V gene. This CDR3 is CASSLALQQGNYGYTF. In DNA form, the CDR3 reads TGTGCCAGCAGCTTAGCCCTTCAACAGGGGAACTATGGCTACACCTTC.

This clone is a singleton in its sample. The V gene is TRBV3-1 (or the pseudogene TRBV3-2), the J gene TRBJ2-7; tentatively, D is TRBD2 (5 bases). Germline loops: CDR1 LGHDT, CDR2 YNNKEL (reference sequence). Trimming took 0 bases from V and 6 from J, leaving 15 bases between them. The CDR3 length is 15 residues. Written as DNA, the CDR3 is TGTGCCAGCAGCCAAGAACTACGGGGAATCAGCGAGCAGTACTTC. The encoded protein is CASSQELRGISEQYF.

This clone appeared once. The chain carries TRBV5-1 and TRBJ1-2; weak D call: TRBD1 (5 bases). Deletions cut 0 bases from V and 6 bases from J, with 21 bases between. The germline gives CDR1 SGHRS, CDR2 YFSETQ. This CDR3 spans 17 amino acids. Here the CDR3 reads CASSLELMGPMKDGYTF. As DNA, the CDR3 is TGCGCCAGCAGCTTGGAATTAATGGGACCTATGAAGGATGGCTACACCTTC.

CDR3 residues: CASQIKDRVELFF. In DNA form, the CDR3 reads TGCGCCAGCCAAATCAAGGACAGGGTAGAGCTGTTTTTT. This chain uses TRBV10-1 with TRBJ2-2; 8 bases are shared with TRBD1. Germline CDR1 is WNHNN and CDR2 is SYGVQD (reference sequence). The CDR3 runs 13 residues. The V gene end was trimmed by 8 bases and the J gene end by 11 bases; junction bases not matched to a gene: 10.

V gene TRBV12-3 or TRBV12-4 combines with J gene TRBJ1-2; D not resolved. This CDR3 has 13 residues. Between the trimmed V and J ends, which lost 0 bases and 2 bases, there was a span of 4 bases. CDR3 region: CASSLASNYGYTF. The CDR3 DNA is TGTGCCAGCAGTTTAGCAAGCAACTATGGCTACACCTTC.

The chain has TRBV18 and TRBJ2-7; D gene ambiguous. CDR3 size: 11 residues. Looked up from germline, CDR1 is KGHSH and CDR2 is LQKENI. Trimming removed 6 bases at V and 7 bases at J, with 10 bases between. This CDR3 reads CASSPGEEQYF. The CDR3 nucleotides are TGTGCCAGCTCCCCGGGTGAGGAGCAGTACTTC.

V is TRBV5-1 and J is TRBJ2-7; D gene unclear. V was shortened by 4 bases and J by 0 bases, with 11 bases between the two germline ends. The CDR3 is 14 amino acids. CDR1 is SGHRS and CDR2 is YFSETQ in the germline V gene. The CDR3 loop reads CASSGWADSYEQYF. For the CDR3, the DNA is TGCGCCAGCAGCGGGTGGGCGGACTCCTACGAGCAGTACTTC.

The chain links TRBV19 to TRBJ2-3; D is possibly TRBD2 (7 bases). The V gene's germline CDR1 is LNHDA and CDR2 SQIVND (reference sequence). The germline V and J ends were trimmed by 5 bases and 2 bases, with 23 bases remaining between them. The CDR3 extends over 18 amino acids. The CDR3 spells CASSRTSGGPPHTDTQYF. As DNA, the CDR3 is TGTGCCAGTAGTCGGACTAGTGGGGGCCCCCCACACACAGATACGCAGTATTTT.

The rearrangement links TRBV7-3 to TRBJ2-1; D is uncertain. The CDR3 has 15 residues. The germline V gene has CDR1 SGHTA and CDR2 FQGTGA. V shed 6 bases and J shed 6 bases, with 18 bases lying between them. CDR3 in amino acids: CASSADGTRVNEQFF. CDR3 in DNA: TGTGCCAGCAGTGCGGACGGAACAAGGGTCAATGAGCAGTTCTTC.

This chain's CDR3 is CASSLGTLNTEAFF. CDR3 in DNA: TGCGCCAGCAGCTTGGGGACACTGAACACTGAAGCTTTCTTT. This rearrangement joins TRBV5-1 to TRBJ1-1, with D perhaps TRBD1 (5 bases). Germline CDR1 SGHRS, CDR2 YFSETQ. Trimming left V 0 bases short and J 0 bases short, with 6 bases between. The CDR3 is made up of 14 amino acids.

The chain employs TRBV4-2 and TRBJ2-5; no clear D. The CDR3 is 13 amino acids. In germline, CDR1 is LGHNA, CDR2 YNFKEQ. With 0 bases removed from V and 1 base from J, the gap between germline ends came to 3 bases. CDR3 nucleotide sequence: TGTGCCAGCAGCCAAGAGGTCCAAGAGACCCAGTACTTC. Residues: CASSQEVQETQYF.

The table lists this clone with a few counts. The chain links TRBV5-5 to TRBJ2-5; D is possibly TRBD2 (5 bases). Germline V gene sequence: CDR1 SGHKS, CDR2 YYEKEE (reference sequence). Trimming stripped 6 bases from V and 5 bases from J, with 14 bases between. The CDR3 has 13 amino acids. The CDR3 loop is CASIHRGFETQYF. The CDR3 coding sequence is TGTGCCAGCATCCACCGGGGTTTTGAGACCCAGTACTTC.

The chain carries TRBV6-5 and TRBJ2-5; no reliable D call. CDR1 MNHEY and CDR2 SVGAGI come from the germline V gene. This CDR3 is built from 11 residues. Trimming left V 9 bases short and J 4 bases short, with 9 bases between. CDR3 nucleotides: TGTGCCAGTAAGTCGAGAGAGACCCAGTACTTC. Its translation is CASKSRETQYF.

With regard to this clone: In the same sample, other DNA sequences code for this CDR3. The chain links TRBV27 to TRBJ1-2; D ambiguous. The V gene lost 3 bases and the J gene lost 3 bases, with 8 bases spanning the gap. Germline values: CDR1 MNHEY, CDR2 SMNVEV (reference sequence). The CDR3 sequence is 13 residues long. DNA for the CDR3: TGTGCCAGCAGTTTTAACAGTTACTATGGCTACACCTTC. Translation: CASSFNSYYGYTF.

The CDR3 bases are TGTGCCAGCAGCTTGAGGGTGGGGGGTTCTAGCACAGATACGCAGTATTTT. The encoded protein is CASSLRVGGSSTDTQYF. The chain employs TRBV5-4 and TRBJ2-3; a possible D gene is TRBD2 (6 bases). CDR1 is SGHNT and CDR2 is YYREEE in the germline V gene (reference sequence). Trimming took 1 base from V and 0 from J, leaving 15 bases between them. The CDR3 runs 17 residues.

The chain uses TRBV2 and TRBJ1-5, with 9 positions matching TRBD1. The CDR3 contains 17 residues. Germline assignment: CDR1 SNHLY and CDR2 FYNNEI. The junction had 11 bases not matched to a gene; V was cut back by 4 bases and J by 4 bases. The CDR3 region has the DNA TGTGCCAGCAGTGGTTTAAGAGCGACAGGGGGGAATCAGCCCCAGCATTTT. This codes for CASSGLRATGGNQPQHF.